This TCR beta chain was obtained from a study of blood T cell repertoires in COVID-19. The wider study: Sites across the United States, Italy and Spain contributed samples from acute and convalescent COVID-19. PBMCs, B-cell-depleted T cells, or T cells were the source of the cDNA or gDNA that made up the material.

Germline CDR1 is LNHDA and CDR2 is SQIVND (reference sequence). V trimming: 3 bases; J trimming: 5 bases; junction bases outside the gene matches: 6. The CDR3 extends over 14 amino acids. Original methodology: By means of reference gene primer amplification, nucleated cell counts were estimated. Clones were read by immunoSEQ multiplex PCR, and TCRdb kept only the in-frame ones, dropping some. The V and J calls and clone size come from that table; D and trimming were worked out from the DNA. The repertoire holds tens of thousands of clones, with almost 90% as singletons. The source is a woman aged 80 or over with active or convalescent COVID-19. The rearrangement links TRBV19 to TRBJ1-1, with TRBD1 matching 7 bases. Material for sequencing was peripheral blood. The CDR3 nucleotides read TGTGCCAGTAGTATCTATGTACAGGGGACTGAAGCTTTCTTT. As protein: CASSIYVQGTEAFF.